This note documents a single T cell receptor beta chain sequence. Antigen unknown. The data stem from a study of cytomegalovirus exposure and HLA in healthy donors. Study results and caveats: DRB1 showed the most TCR associations and HLA-C the fewest in a later analysis, as rates varied by HLA locus. Some TCR beta chains (roughly 160 of them) were listed as cytomegalovirus-associated.

Amplification used 60 Vbeta primers and 13 Jbeta primers. Profiling relied on immunoSEQ multiplex PCR, and the TCRdb table lists in-frame clones only, not all of them. The sample has 85,000 to 130,000 clones, around three quarters seen once. This CDR3 has 15 residues. In germline, CDR1 is SGHRS, CDR2 YFSETQ. The J segment lost 8 bases and the V segment lost 4 bases, leaving 8 bases of the junction unmatched. This chain connects TRBV5-1 to TRBJ1-4; 10 bases match TRBD1. This clonotype was obtained from a woman aged 18-35 years in good health and CMV-seropositive. The sequenced sample was PBMCs. The CDR3: CASSPGQGGFEKLFF. In DNA form, the CDR3 reads TGCGCCAGCAGCCCAGGACAGGGGGGCTTCGAAAAACTGTTTTTT.